The T cell receptor beta chain under discussion was sequenced for a study of T cell repertoires in cytomegalovirus infection. Study in general: Public signatures in TCR beta pointed to CMV infection and matching HLA type.

CDR3 length: 17 amino acids. With V trimmed by 0 bases and J by 2 bases, 8 bases remained unmatched. CDR1 is SGHTA, CDR2 FQGNSA, per germline. About this clonotype itself: No antigen is known for it.

TCRdb analysed the reads with MiXCR anew, one entry per CDR3 protein. Of more than 300,000 distinct CDR3 sequences in the sample, 34% are singletons; the top ten hold approximately 15%. Broader study findings: Dominating the ex vivo response were TCR beta clonotypes that were CMV-specific and HLA-C-restricted.

V is TRBV7-2 and J is TRBJ2-3, with 7 positions matching TRBD2. Sequencing used cultured PBMCs, obtained from culture after CMV antigen stimulation. This TCR was recovered from a human donor in good health (CMV status not recorded). Some clones in this sample may be carry-over from other donors' samples. The chain's CDR3 is CASSLALESGTTDTQYF. CDR3 sequence (DNA): TGTGCCAGCAGCTTAGCGCTTGAGAGCGGGACCACAGATACGCAGTATTTT.